These 28 T cell receptor beta chains were all obtained from the same sample, sequenced in a study of blood T cell repertoires in COVID-19. Here immunoSEQ multiplex PCR was the method, and the copy in TCRdb shows in-frame clones only, minus some. This sample has about 190,000 clones, with roughly nine tenths found just once. The specimen sequenced was peripheral blood. The source of these receptors is a man aged 40-50 years with acute or convalescent COVID-19.

The chain recombines TRBV7-6 with TRBJ1-1, with 10 bases fitting TRBD1. The trim removed 1 base at V and 1 base at J, leaving 9 bases unmatched. The CDR3 is 18 amino acids. Germline V gene sequence: CDR1 SGHVS, CDR2 FNYEAQ. The DNA of the CDR3 is TGTGCCAGCAGCTTAGGTGTGACAGGGGGCTGGAGGAACACTGAAGCTTTCTTT. The encoded protein is CASSLGVTGGWRNTEAFF. The variable domain in full, with the rest retrieved from reference TRBV7-6 and TRBJ1-1, is GAGVSQSPRYKVTKRGQDVALRCDPISGHVSLYWYRQALGQGPEFLTYFNYEAQQDKSGLPNDRFSAERPEGSISTLTIQRTEQRDSAMYRCASSLGVTGGWRNTEAFFGQGTRLTVV.

J is TRBJ2-7 and V is TRBV27; D is perhaps TRBD1 (5 bases). Germline values: CDR1 MNHEY, CDR2 SMNVEV (reference sequence). Trimming took 5 bases from V and 2 from J, leaving 13 bases between them. The CDR3 totals 14 residues. The CDR3 bases are TGTGCCAGCAGTCAGAACAGGAGAACCTACGAGCAGTACTTC. Translated: CASSQNRRTYEQYF.

The chain joins TRBV5-6 to TRBJ1-1; D might be TRBD1 (5 bases). This CDR3 region has 16 residues. The germline V and J ends were trimmed by 1 base and 4 bases, with 17 bases remaining between them. Germline V gene data show CDR1 as SGHDT and CDR2 as YYEEEE. The CDR3, as DNA: TGTGCCAGCAGCTTGCGTAGGCCAGGGTCAGGCACTGAAGCTTTCTTT. Protein sequence: CASSLRRPGSGTEAFF.

The J gene is TRBJ1-2, the V gene TRBV20-1; TRBD1 matches at 8 bases. CDR1 and CDR2 (germline): DFQATT, SNEGSKA (reference sequence). V dropped 3 bases and J dropped 14; count of bases not matched to a gene: 8. The CDR3 is 11 amino acids. The CDR3 region is CSARDRAATTF. The CDR3 nucleotides read TGCAGTGCTAGGGACAGGGCCGCGACTACCTTC.

The chain carries TRBV28 and TRBJ1-1, with D perhaps TRBD1 (5 bases). CDR1 and CDR2 (germline): MDHEN, SYDVKM. CDR3 length equals 14 residues. Trimming removed 5 bases at V and 0 bases at J, with 10 bases between. CDR3 in DNA: TGTGCCAGCAGTCCGGGACTGTTGAACACTGAAGCTTTCTTT. The encoded protein is CASSPGLLNTEAFF.

The chain is built from TRBV11-2 and TRBJ2-1; no clear D. Germline V CDR1 and CDR2: SGHAT, FQNNGV. This CDR3 comprises 13 residues. V was shortened by 3 bases and J by 5 bases, with 8 bases between the two germline ends. CDR3 coding DNA: TGTGCCAGCAGCTTCGCGTCAAACAATGAGCAGTTCTTC. It specifies CASSFASNNEQFF.

This rearrangement joins TRBV27 to TRBJ1-5, with D possibly being TRBD1 (6 bases). Deletions cut 0 bases from V and 1 base from J, with 7 bases between. CDR1 MNHEY and CDR2 SMNVEV come from the germline V gene (reference sequence). The CDR3 extends over 15 amino acids. The CDR3 protein is CASSLSGASNQPQHF. Here the CDR3 DNA reads TGTGCCAGCAGTTTATCGGGGGCCAGCAATCAGCCCCAGCATTTT.

The rearrangement joins TRBV7-9 to TRBJ1-2; the D gene is possibly TRBD1 (6 bases). This CDR3 contains 11 residues. From germline, CDR1 is SEHNR and CDR2 FQNEAQ (reference sequence). V lost 3 bases to trimming and J lost 11 bases, with 10 bases between them. The CDR3 protein is CASSLGQGYTF. As DNA, the CDR3 is TGTGCCAGCAGCTTGGGTCAGGGGTACACCTTC.

J is TRBJ1-2 and V is TRBV7-6, with a possible D match to TRBD1 (6 bases). V was shortened by 4 bases and J by 7 bases, with 7 bases between the two germline ends. The CDR3 length is 11 residues. Germline V gene sequence: CDR1 SGHVS, CDR2 FNYEAQ. The CDR3 nucleotides read TGTGCCAGCAGCTCAGGGGTTGGCTACACCTTC. Protein sequence: CASSSGVGYTF.

The sample holds a few counts of this clone. V gene TRBV5-1 combines with J gene TRBJ2-3; maybe TRBD2 (5 bases). The CDR3 is 13 amino acids. Trimming stripped 4 bases from V and 1 base from J, with 7 bases between. Germline CDR1 and CDR2: SGHRS and YFSETQ. CDR3 protein: CASSAGGTDTQYF. CDR3 nucleotides: TGCGCCAGCAGCGCCGGGGGCACAGATACGCAGTATTTT.

This clone was observed once. J is TRBJ1-4 and V is TRBV7-9; TRBD1 matches at 8 bases. Germline CDR1 and CDR2: SEHNR and FQNEAQ (reference sequence). After removal of 5 bases from V and 8 bases from J, the junction contained 7 bases not matched to a gene. This CDR3 region has 14 residues. The CDR3 coding sequence is TGTGCCAGCAGCCCAGGGGGCATCGGAGAAAAACTGTTTTTT. It translates to CASSPGGIGEKLFF.

CDR3 bases: TGTGCCAGCACAGGGGATGGTAATTCACCCCTCCACTTT. Translating it yields CASTGDGNSPLHF. The gene calls are TRBV18 and TRBJ1-6, with 7 bases aligning to TRBD1. This CDR3 has 13 amino acids. CDR1 and CDR2 (germline): KGHSH, LQKENI. V shed 8 bases, J shed 6 bases, and the junction held 4 bases outside the gene matches.

This clone was seen just once. The V and J genes are TRBV12-3 or TRBV12-4 and TRBJ2-5; D might be TRBD1 (5 bases). CDR3 length: 11 amino acids. Trimming left V 6 bases short and J 13 bases short, with 15 bases between. As DNA, the CDR3 is TGTGCCAGCAGCAAGCTAGGGGTTAGGTACTTC. Encoded protein: CASSKLGVRYF.

This sequence joins TRBV5-8 and TRBJ2-5, with D possibly being TRBD2 (7 bases). The ends were cut back, 4 bases at V and 5 bases at J, with 18 bases in the middle. Germline CDR1 is SGHTS and CDR2 is YDEGEE. The CDR3 is 15 residues long. CDR3 protein: CASSAELGGGETQYF. The DNA of the CDR3 is TGTGCCAGCAGCGCGGAACTAGGGGGAGGGGAGACCCAGTACTTC.

The chain joins TRBV5-1 to TRBJ1-2; unclear D gene. This CDR3 contains 14 residues. CDR1 is SGHRS and CDR2 is YFSETQ in the germline V gene. Trimming took 0 bases from V and 0 from J, leaving 6 bases between them. The CDR3 here is CASSLDESNYGYTF. The CDR3 DNA reads as TGCGCCAGCAGCTTGGATGAGTCTAACTATGGCTACACCTTC.

The chain is built from TRBV6-5 and TRBJ1-6; D gene ambiguous. V was pared by 5 bases and J by 7 bases, with 15 bases between. Germline CDR1 MNHEY, CDR2 SVGAGI. The CDR3 spans 15 residues. The CDR3 here is CASSPRTLANSPLHF. The CDR3 nucleotides are TGTGCCAGCAGTCCCCGGACCTTAGCGAATTCACCCCTCCACTTT.

The gene calls are TRBV11-2 and TRBJ2-3; D not certain. The CDR3 has 13 residues. Germline CDR1 is SGHAT and CDR2 is FQNNGV. V lost 2 bases, J lost 1 base, and 4 bases lay in between. The chain's CDR3 is CASSLPGTDTQYF. As DNA, the CDR3 is TGTGCCAGCAGCTTACCGGGCACAGATACGCAGTATTTT.

The chain recombines TRBV2 with TRBJ1-1, with 7 bases identical to TRBD1. Trimming took 1 base from V and 2 from J; bases not matched to a gene: 4. CDR1 and CDR2 (germline): SNHLY, FYNNEI. CDR3 length equals 15 residues. CDR3 residues: CASSEGRGPNTEAFF. The CDR3, as DNA: TGTGCCAGCAGTGAAGGAAGGGGGCCCAACACTGAAGCTTTCTTT. Full variable domain (missing parts from reference TRBV2 and TRBJ1-1): EPEVTQTPSHQVTQMGQEVILRCVPISNHLYFYWYRQILGQKVEFLVSFYNNEISEKSEIFDDQFSVERPDGSNFTLKIRSTKLEDSAMYFCASSEGRGPNTEAFFGQGTRLTVV.

This chain connects TRBV2 to TRBJ1-6, with D possibly being TRBD1 (5 bases). The CDR3 is 14 residues long. V shed 4 bases and J shed 7 bases, with 11 bases lying between them. CDR1 and CDR2 from the germline V gene are SNHLY and FYNNEI. The CDR3 nucleotides read TGTGCCAGCAGTGGACAGCCCTCCAATTCACCCCTCCACTTT. It is translated as CASSGQPSNSPLHF.

The J gene is TRBJ1-3, the V gene TRBV5-1; D is unresolved. This CDR3 spans 13 amino acids. CDR1 and CDR2 (germline): SGHRS, YFSETQ. Deletions cut 0 bases from V and 3 bases from J, with 4 bases between. CDR3 coding DNA: TGCGCCAGCAGCTTGGCCATTGGAAACACCATATATTTT. Translation: CASSLAIGNTIYF. The complete variable domain, with remaining parts taken from reference TRBV5-1 and TRBJ1-3, reads KAGVTQTPRYLIKTRGQQVTLSCSPISGHRSVSWYQQTPGQGLQFLFEYFSETQRNKGNFPGRFSGRQFSNSRSEMNVSTLELGDSALYLCASSLAIGNTIYFGEGSWLTVV.

CDR3 protein: CASSPAVIYEQYF. CDR3 sequence (DNA): TGTGCCAGCAGCCCAGCGGTCATCTACGAGCAGTACTTC. The rearrangement uses TRBV6-5 and TRBJ2-7; D perhaps matches TRBD2 (5 bases). CDR1 MNHEY and CDR2 SVGAGI come from the germline V gene. The CDR3 covers 13 residues. V was pared by 6 bases and J by 3 bases, with 12 bases between.

The chain carries TRBV27 and TRBJ2-7; weak D call: TRBD2 (5 bases). The CDR3 length is 15 residues. The germline V and J ends were trimmed by 1 base and 0 bases, with 10 bases remaining between them. Germline V gene lookup returns CDR1 MNHEY and CDR2 SMNVEV (reference sequence). In nucleotides, the CDR3 is TGTGCCAGCAGTTTATTGGTGGGGAGCTCCTACGAGCAGTACTTC. It specifies CASSLLVGSSYEQYF.

The rearrangement links TRBV2 to TRBJ1-2; possibly TRBD1 for D (5 bases). From germline, CDR1 is SNHLY and CDR2 FYNNEI. The CDR3 is made up of 13 amino acids. Trimming pared 5 bases from V and 4 bases from J, leaving 11 bases between. The CDR3 DNA reads TGTGCCAGCAGTCTCTCCGACAGCTATGGCTACACCTTC. It specifies CASSLSDSYGYTF.

The chain carries TRBV9 and TRBJ2-5; D gene unclear. The CDR3 covers 13 residues. Deletions cut 0 bases from V and 0 bases from J, with 3 bases between. Germline V gene sequence: CDR1 SGDLS, CDR2 YYNGEE. This chain's CDR3 is CASSVGDQETQYF. The DNA of the CDR3 is TGTGCCAGCAGCGTAGGCGACCAAGAGACCCAGTACTTC.

This clone was seen once. This sequence joins TRBV27 and TRBJ2-2; maybe TRBD2 (5 bases). The CDR3 totals 15 residues. Trimming shortened V by 5 bases and J by 3 bases, and 13 bases separated the two germline ends. Germline lookup yields CDR1 MNHEY and CDR2 SMNVEV (reference sequence). The CDR3 nucleotides are TGTGCCAGCAGTCTTATCCTCGGGGACACCGGGGAGCTGTTTTTT. It is translated as CASSLILGDTGELFF.

CDR3 loop: CASSWQWGRQETQYF. The CDR3 DNA follows: TGTGCCAGCAGCTGGCAATGGGGGCGTCAAGAGACCCAGTACTTC. J is TRBJ2-5 and V is TRBV11-2; TRBD1 is a possible D gene (6 bases). CDR3 length equals 15 residues. Germline CDR1 reads SGHAT; CDR2 reads FQNNGV. V was cut by 4 bases and J by 2 bases, with 14 bases left in between.

This sequence joins TRBV7-8 and TRBJ2-5; 8 bases line up with TRBD1. V trimming: 3 bases; J trimming: 4 bases; junction bases outside the gene matches: 4. The CDR3 consists of 14 residues. The germline V gene has CDR1 SGHVS and CDR2 FQNEAQ. CDR3 sequence: CASSFGQGGETQYF. DNA for the CDR3: TGTGCCAGCAGCTTCGGACAGGGAGGAGAGACCCAGTACTTC.

The chain has TRBV27 and TRBJ2-7; perhaps TRBD1 as D (5 bases). Deletions cut 2 bases from V and 5 bases from J, with 7 bases between. Germline lookup yields CDR1 MNHEY and CDR2 SMNVEV (reference sequence). The CDR3 contains 12 residues. CDR3 DNA: TGTGCCAGCAGTTTAAAGGGGAACGAGCAGTACTTC. Amino acid sequence: CASSLKGNEQYF.